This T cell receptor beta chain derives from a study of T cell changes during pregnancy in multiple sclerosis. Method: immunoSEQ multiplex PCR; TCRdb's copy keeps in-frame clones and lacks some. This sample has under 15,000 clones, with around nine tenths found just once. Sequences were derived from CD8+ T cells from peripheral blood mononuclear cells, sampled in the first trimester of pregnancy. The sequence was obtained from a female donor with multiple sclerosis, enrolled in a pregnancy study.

The CDR3 bases are TGTGCCAGCAGTCTCCTTGGGCCCTATAATTCACCCCTCCACTTT. As protein: CASSLLGPYNSPLHF. The chain carries TRBV6-5 and TRBJ1-6; D unresolved. Trimming took 5 bases from V and 2 from J, leaving 10 bases between them. CDR3 length equals 15 residues. Germline CDR1 and CDR2: MNHEY and SVGAGI.